This TCR beta chain was found in a study of post-analysis software for immune sequencing data. Study outcomes and limitations: By F measure, strong co-clustering occurred among samples prepared in the same batch. Elevated frequency relative to controls characterized roughly five TRBV segments in patients, TRBV5-6, TRBV5-1 and TRBV20-1 among them.

On this clonotype itself: Antigen: not known.

CDR1 and CDR2 from the germline V gene are MNHNY and SVGAGI (reference sequence). V was trimmed by 4 bases and J by 3 bases, leaving 18 bases between them. This CDR3 has 17 residues. cDNA libraries for TCR beta contained unique molecular identifiers. A population of about 0.85 to 11 million T cells gave rise to around 480,000 cDNA molecules. TCRdb used MiXCR to reprocess the PCR reads, holding one entry per CDR3 protein. The sample includes 350,000 to 450,000 distinct CDR3 sequences, approximately 37% seen only once; the top ten take less than 8%. The source is a girl aged 2-10 years with multiple sclerosis. Input material: blood. The chain employs TRBV6-6 and TRBJ2-2; tentative D call: TRBD1 (5 bases). The DNA for the CDR3 is TGTGCCAGCAGTTGGGGCCTATCCCTTGTGGACACCGGGGAGCTGTTTTTT. Amino acid sequence: CASSWGLSLVDTGELFF.